The sequence of this T cell receptor beta chain was determined in a study of Ad26.COV2.S vaccination and SARS-CoV-2 variants. As for the study in general: Donor was in the COV1001 Ad26.COV2.S trial arm. Once, or twice with 56 days between doses, Ad26.COV2.S was given intramuscularly.

Comment on this clone: What it recognizes is unknown.

Profiling relied on immunoSEQ multiplex PCR, and the TCRdb table lists in-frame clones only, not all of them. This repertoire shows about 470,000 clones, less than 95% found once; its top ten account for roughly 4%. Study-level results: Breadth, reportedly substantial, characterized the spike-specific CD8+ and CD4+ T cell responses after vaccination.

Germline V gene lookup returns CDR1 MGHDK and CDR2 SYGVNS. The V and J ends lost 3 bases and 0 bases, in that order; junction bases with no gene match: 0. The CDR3 extends over 14 amino acids. The treatment: around 19 received Ad26.COV2.S at low or high dose, single or two shots; 5 received placebo; per-sample allocation not given. Day 63 after the first vaccine or placebo injection was the time point for sampling. Within Boston, the person who donated was an adult of 18-55 years. The TCR originated in a person aged 18 to 59 who received the Ad26.COV2.S COVID-19 vaccine or a placebo. The sequenced sample was peripheral blood, obtained in a trial of Ad26.COV2.S vaccine versus placebo. This sequence joins TRBV25-1 and TRBJ2-3; 7 nucleotides align to TRBD2. CDR3: CASSEGLSTDTQYF. CDR3 nucleotides: TGTGCCAGCAGTGAGGGACTAAGCACAGATACGCAGTATTTT. Full variable domain (rest looked up from reference TRBV25-1 and TRBJ2-3): EADIYQTPRYLVIGTGKKITLECSQTMGHDKMYWYQQDPGMELHLIHYSYGVNSTEKGDLSSESTVSRIRTEHFPLTLESARPSHTSQYLCASSEGLSTDTQYFGPGTRLTVL.